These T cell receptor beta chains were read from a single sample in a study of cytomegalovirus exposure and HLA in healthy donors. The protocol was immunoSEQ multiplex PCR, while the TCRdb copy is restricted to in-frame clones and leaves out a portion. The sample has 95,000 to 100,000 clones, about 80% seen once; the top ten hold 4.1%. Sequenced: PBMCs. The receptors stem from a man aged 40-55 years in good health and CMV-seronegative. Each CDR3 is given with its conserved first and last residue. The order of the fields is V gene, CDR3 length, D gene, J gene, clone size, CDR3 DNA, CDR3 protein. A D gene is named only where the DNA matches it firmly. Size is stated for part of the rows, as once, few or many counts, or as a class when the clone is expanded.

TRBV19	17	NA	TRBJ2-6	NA	TGTGCCAGTAGTATTGGTCAATCGGTCTCTGGGGCCAACGTCCTGACTTTC	CASSIGQSVSGANVLTF
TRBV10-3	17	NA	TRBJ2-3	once	TGTGCCATCAGTGAGTCAAAGGGGCGAGGCTTTACAGATACGCAGTATTTT	CAISESKGRGFTDTQYF
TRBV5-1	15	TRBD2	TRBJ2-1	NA	TGCGCCAGCAGCCCCGTAGCGGGGAGTGACAATGAGCAGTTCTTC	CASSPVAGSDNEQFF
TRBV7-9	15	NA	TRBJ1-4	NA	TGTGCCAGCAGCTTAAGTCGAGGGTACGTTGAAAAACTGTTTTTT	CASSLSRGYVEKLFF
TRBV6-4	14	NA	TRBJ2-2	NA	TGTGCCAGCAGCAGGGAAAAGAACACCGGGGAGCTGTTTTTT	CASSREKNTGELFF
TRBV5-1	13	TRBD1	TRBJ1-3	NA	TGCGCCAGCAGCACGGAGGGGGCTGACACCATATATTTT	CASSTEGADTIYF
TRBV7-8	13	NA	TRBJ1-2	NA	TGTGCCAGCAGCTTAGAAGCACCGTATGGCTACACCTTC	CASSLEAPYGYTF
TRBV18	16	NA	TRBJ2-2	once	TGTGCCAGCTCACCATATTCGGGGGAAAGCACCGGGGAGCTGTTTTTT	CASSPYSGESTGELFF
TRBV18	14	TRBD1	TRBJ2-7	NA	TGTGCCAGCTCACCACAGGGGGCAATCTACGAGCAGTACTTC	CASSPQGAIYEQYF
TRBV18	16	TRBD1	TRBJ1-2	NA	TGTGCCAGCTCACCACAAACAGAGGGACAGGGCTATGGCTACACCTTC	CASSPQTEGQGYGYTF
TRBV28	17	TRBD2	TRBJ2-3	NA	TGTGCCAGCATAGCGGGGGCCTATTACTCCTCCACAGATACGCAGTATTTT	CASIAGAYYSSTDTQYF
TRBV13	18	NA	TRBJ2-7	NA	TGTGCCAGCAGCTACACCTCTCTGGGCGGGGGCAGCTCCTACGAGCAGTACTTC	CASSYTSLGGGSSYEQYF
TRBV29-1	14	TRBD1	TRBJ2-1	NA	TGCGGCGTTGAAGGGGAGGACAGGGCGAATGAGCAGTTCTTC	CGVEGEDRANEQFF
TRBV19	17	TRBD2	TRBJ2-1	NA	TGTGCCAGTAGTATTGGTAGCGGGGGTAGCTCCTACAATGAGCAGTTCTTC	CASSIGSGGSSYNEQFF
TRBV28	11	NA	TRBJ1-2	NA	TGTGCCAGCAGTTTACGGACAGCGTCAACCTTC	CASSLRTASTF
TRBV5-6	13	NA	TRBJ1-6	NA	TGTGCCAGCAGCTCCACAGCTAATTCACCCCTCCACTTT	CASSSTANSPLHF
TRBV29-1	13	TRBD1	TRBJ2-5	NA	TGCAGCGTTGCCGGGACAGCACAAGAGACCCAGTACTTC	CSVAGTAQETQYF
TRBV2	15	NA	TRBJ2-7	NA	TGTGCCAGCAGAACCCAGGGAGGGGGGGGCTACGAGCAGTACTTC	CASRTQGGGGYEQYF
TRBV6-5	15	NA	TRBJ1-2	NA	TGTGCCAGCAGTTACGAGGGGGATTGGACGAATGGCTACACCTTC	CASSYEGDWTNGYTF
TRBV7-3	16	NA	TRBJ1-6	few	TGTGCCAGACCCTTTGTGACTAGGCCCTATAATTCCCCCCTCCACTTT	CARPFVTRPYNSPLHF
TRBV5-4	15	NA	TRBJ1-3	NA	TGTGCCAGCAGCCCGGGACTCTACTCTGGAAACACCATATATTTT	CASSPGLYSGNTIYF
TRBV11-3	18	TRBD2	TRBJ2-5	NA	TGTGCCAGCAGCTCAGGGACTAGCGGGGGGGCCTCAGGGGAGACCCAGTACTTC	CASSSGTSGGASGETQYF
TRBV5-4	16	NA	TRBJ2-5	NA	TGTGCCAGCAGCTTGGCCCCGGCGAGCGGCCAAGAGACCCAGTACTTC	CASSLAPASGQETQYF
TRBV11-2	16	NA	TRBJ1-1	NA	TGTGCCAGCAGCTTAGAAATGGGGCGGAAGAACACTGAAGCTTTCTTT	CASSLEMGRKNTEAFF
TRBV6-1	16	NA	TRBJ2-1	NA	TGTGCCAGCAGTGAATACCGGCGGAGCTCCTACAATGAGCAGTTCTTC	CASSEYRRSSYNEQFF
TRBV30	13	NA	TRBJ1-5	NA	TGTGCCTGGAGTTCAGATCTCAATCAGCCCCAGCATTTT	CAWSSDLNQPQHF
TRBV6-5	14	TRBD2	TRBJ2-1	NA	TGTGCCAGCAGTAGGACTAGCTCCGACAATGAGCAGTTCTTC	CASSRTSSDNEQFF
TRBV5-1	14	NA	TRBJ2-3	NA	TGCGCCAGCAGCTTACAGGGTTATACAGATACGCAGTATTTT	CASSLQGYTDTQYF
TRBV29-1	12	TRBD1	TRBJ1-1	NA	TGCAGCGTTTGGGACAGTTGGACTGAAGCTTTCTTT	CSVWDSWTEAFF
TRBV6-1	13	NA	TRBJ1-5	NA	TGTGCCAGCATGAGACAGGTGGATCAGCCCCAGCATTTT	CASMRQVDQPQHF
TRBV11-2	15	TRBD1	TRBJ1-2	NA	TGTGCCAGCAGCCCTACCGGGACAGGGTTCTATGGCTACACCTTC	CASSPTGTGFYGYTF
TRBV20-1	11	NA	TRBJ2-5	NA	TGCAGTGGTTCTCACCAAGAGACCCAGTACTTC	CSGSHQETQYF
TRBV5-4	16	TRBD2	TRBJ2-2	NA	TGTGCCAGCAGCTTACCCCGGGGGGGCCACACCGGGGAGCTGTTTTTT	CASSLPRGGHTGELFF
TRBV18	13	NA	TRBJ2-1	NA	TGTGCCAGCTCACCGGGTAGCAACAATGAGCAGTTCTTC	CASSPGSNNEQFF
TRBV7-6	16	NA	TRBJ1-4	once	TGTGCCAGCAGCTCACAGGGCCAAGCAACTAATGAAAAACTGTTTTTT	CASSSQGQATNEKLFF
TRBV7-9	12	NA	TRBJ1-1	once	TGTTCCAGCAGCTTAGGGCTGGGCGAAGCTTTCTTT	CSSSLGLGEAFF
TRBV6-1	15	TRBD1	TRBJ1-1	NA	TGTGCCAGCAGGGACGACAGGGGGCGCGGCACTGAAGCTTTCTTT	CASRDDRGRGTEAFF